This TCR beta chain appears in the sequencing data of a study of T cell responses to AZD1222 COVID-19 vaccine. To note about this clone: Its antigen is undetermined.

The V gene's germline CDR1 is GTSNPN and CDR2 SVGIG (reference sequence). This CDR3 has 15 amino acids. Trimming cost V 5 bases and J 7 bases, with 20 bases left between them. Profiling relied on immunoSEQ multiplex PCR, and the TCRdb table lists in-frame clones only, not all of them. Of over 150,000 clones listed, roughly 94% are singletons. Study-level points and caveats: When two AZD1222 doses had been given, Spike-specific TCR breadth and depth rose. With dominance at 160-218 and 743-854, vaccine-associated CD4 TCRs spanned spike. Seropositive status at baseline applied to only a handful of AZD1222 recipients. Within unmutated variant regions lay the reported targets of nearly half of spike-specific TCRs.

V is TRBV30 and J is TRBJ1-4; TRBD1 is a possible D gene (5 bases). The input for sequencing was peripheral blood, taken 28 days after the second AZD1222 dose. This TCR came from an adult who received the AZD1222 COVID-19 vaccine. For the CDR3, the DNA is TGTGCCTGGGCCGAAACGGGGCTGGTAGGTGAAAAACTGTTTTTT. Protein product: CAWAETGLVGEKLFF.